The sequence of this T cell receptor beta chain was determined in a study of beta chain features in type 1 diabetes listed by TCRdb under 2018. Describing the broader study: Mean age, gender distribution, total cell number and subset yield were not different between patients and healthy donors. In the study, recently diagnosed type 1 diabetes patients and matched healthy donors were compared on the TCRB repertoires of their sorted circulating CD4+ T cell subsets. Regulatory and stem cell-like memory subsets were obtained from only 8 patients and about 8 healthy donors, while naive and central memory subsets were obtained from all 28 donors. A total of around 100 million sorted cells were examined across all samples, and RNA yield correlated strongly with the number of cells per subset. On the study overall, not on this receptor specifically: In all four CD4+ subsets, TCRB CDR3 length was moderately but significantly shorter in type 1 diabetes patients. PCR might favor shorter templates, but patient and control samples were amplified and corrected together, so any skew would affect both groups equally. Because the HLA sub-analyses included only small numbers of individuals, any influence of HLA type on TCRB rearrangement was left unresolved. Naive, central memory and regulatory TCRB repertoires appeared to be more similar among patients than among healthy donors. At VDJ recombination sites, type 1 diabetes patients had fewer insertions and more deleted nucleotides, which implies abnormalities in thymic rearrangement. Because cDNA was sequenced instead of genomic DNA, highly expressing activated cells could be over-represented, though the groups showed no difference in activation or CD3 levels.

CDR1 and CDR2 are read off the germline V gene (reference sequence) as LNHDA and SQIVND. The CDR3 goes from the cysteine to the phenylalanine over 14 residues. Kept here is only the CDR3 DNA, which spans 42 bases and is read in frame from base 1. Trimming removed 8 bases from V and 4 bases from J; the gene matches leave 3 bases unexplained. The entire isolated RNA was reverse transcribed using the High Capacity cDNA Reverse Transcription Kit, and thus expressed TCRB transcripts were sequenced. Deep immunoSEQ sequencing was applied to naive, central memory and regulatory T cell samples, giving an average of around 4 million total reads per sample. After sorted cells were lysed in RLT buffer, RNA was extracted with DNase-treated RNeasy Micro or Mini kits, with the choice depending on cell number. To prevent cross-contamination, each cell subset was processed individually, whereas patient and healthy donor samples were processed jointly. The immunoSEQ multiplex PCR was used to amplify TCRB sequences from cDNA, yielding 87-bp fragments that span the CDR3 region. Amplicons were sequenced on the Illumina HiSeq platform. The source study handled its data this way. Synthetic template baselines were used to correct PCR bias computationally, reads within Hamming distance 2 were collapsed together, and singletons that could not be merged were discarded. By aligning reads against IMGT, V, D and J genes, CDR3 length, and insertions or deletions at six rearrangement sites were assigned. Within each subset, clonotype counts were normalized to the number of sorted cells before true diversity and Gini coefficients were calculated with the tcR R package. The overlap coefficient, calculated on TCRB nucleotide sequences, was used to quantify repertoire sharing. Out-of-frame TCRB sequences from naive cells were analyzed as a proxy for the pre-selection repertoire. TCRdb re-hosts the immuneACCESS table, in-frame sequences only. Its copies lack some clones; in the studies checked, an unresolved V gene accounts for under half of them, and the cause for the rest is not known. V, J and clone size reflect that table, while D and trimming were determined from the DNA. The sample table shows 680,000 or so clones, and around 15% are seen once. The top ten constitute 0.022% of the sample.

Each donor gave one peripheral blood draw, approximately 0.11 L on average, collected into heparinised tubes. A BD FACSAria II and a panel including CD45RO, CCR7, CD25, CD127, CD95 and CD27 were used to sort naive, central memory, regulatory and stem cell-like memory CD4+ T cells. Every sorted population had a purity above 95%. PBMCs were isolated immediately by Lymphoprep density gradient centrifugation and stained directly without culture. So that batch effects would be minimized, each experiment stained and sorted samples in pairs, pairing one healthy donor with one patient. Of note for this clone: There is no known antigen for this receptor. The input lacks base qualities; no much larger clone sits a single base away.

The chain is assembled from TRBV19 and TRBJ2-2; TRBD1 lines up with 11 middle nucleotides. Sequencing was carried out using naive CD4+ T cells from blood. The cell subset or site label for this specimen denotes: true naive CD4+ T cells. The sequence was collected from a man younger than 35 with type 1 diabetes. The DNA is TGTGCCAGTGCCGGGACAGGGGGCACCGGGGAGCTGTTTTTT. Its translation reads: CASAGTGGTGELFF.